This note documents a single T cell receptor beta chain sequence. This entry is derived from a study of T-cell reconstitution after alpha-beta-depleted transplantation in children. Library preparation (for TCRbeta) was performed with unique molecular identifiers. Each CDR3 protein is one row after TCRdb ran MiXCR on the PCR reads. The sample includes about 640,000 distinct CDR3 sequences, 10% to 15% of them seen just once. The starting material was PBMCs, mostly from graft donor cells, obtained 360 days after TCRalphabeta/CD19-depleted stem cell transplant. The TCR comes from a male patient between 5 and 17 years old who had a stem cell transplant for acute myeloid leukemia, so the T cells may come from the graft donor.

CDR3 residues: CASILIATGRHTGELFF. The CDR3 coding sequence is TGTGCCAGCATCCTCATTGCGACAGGGAGGCACACCGGGGAGCTGTTTTTT. The V gene is TRBV7-8, the J gene TRBJ2-2, with a tentative D call TRBD1 (7 bases). The CDR3 extends over 17 amino acids. Trimming removed 7 bases at V and 3 bases at J, with 21 bases between. Germline V gene lookup returns CDR1 SGHVS and CDR2 FQNEAQ.